Sequencing of this TCR beta chain was carried out in a study of regulatory T cells in long-lasting Graves disease. About the study: To qualify as persistent, Graves' disease required over 5 years of antithyroid drugs with positive TSH receptor antibodies.

Trimming stripped 6 bases from V and 1 base from J, with 13 bases between. In germline, CDR1 is DFQATT, CDR2 SNEGSKA (reference sequence). The length of the CDR3 is 13 residues. This clonotype was counted between two and nine times. Time point: persistent/refractory GD, antithyroid drugs over 5 years with positive TRAb. PBMC RNA was the source of the TCR library. A blood draw put around 9 milliliters of peripheral blood into EDTA tubes. Construction of the TCR beta libraries employed iRepertoire HTBI primers in conjunction with Arm-PCR of CDR3 regions. TCRdb re-called the multiplex PCR reads with MiXCR, one entry per CDR3 protein. The table lists approximately 690,000 distinct CDR3 sequences, around 30% of them singletons, with under 50% in the top ten.

Sequences were derived from peripheral blood mononuclear cells (PBMCs), sampled when the disease was refractory, from a patient treated with antithyroid drugs. This clonotype was obtained from a female donor with Graves disease. The chain uses TRBV20-1 and TRBJ2-7; D is possibly TRBD2 (5 bases). Here the CDR3 DNA reads TGCAGTGCGGAGGTAGCTCCTTCCTACGAGCAGTACTTC. Its protein product is CSAEVAPSYEQYF.